The 14 T cell receptor beta chains presented below share a single source sample, sequenced in a study of shared clonotypes between healthy human individuals. Assay: immunoSEQ multiplex PCR; the TCRdb copy retains only in-frame clones and omits some. The sample holds about 710,000 clones, approximately 77% seen once. Sequences were obtained from memory CD4+ T cells sorted from blood. Subset indicated: CD45RA-negative fraction. These receptors were taken from a woman aged 30 to 39 in good health.

The V call is TRBV7-2, the J call TRBJ2-1, with D possibly matching TRBD1 (7 bases). The CDR3 length is 16 residues. With 5 bases removed from V and 1 base from J, the gap between germline ends came to 15 bases. Germline V gene data show CDR1 as SGHTA and CDR2 as FQGNSA. The CDR3 spells CASSPRQGGSYNEQFF. The CDR3 DNA sequence: TGTGCCAGCAGCCCTAGACAGGGAGGATCCTACAATGAGCAGTTCTTC. Full variable domain (outside the CDR3, taken from reference TRBV7-2 and TRBJ2-1): GAGVSQSPSNKVTEKGKDVELRCDPISGHTALYWYRQSLGQGLEFLIYFQGNSAPDKSGLPSDRFSAERTGGSVSTLTIQRTQQEDSAVYLCASSPRQGGSYNEQFFGPGTRLTVL.

The chain couples TRBV11-2 to TRBJ2-5, with D possibly TRBD1 on 5 matching bases. The CDR3 sequence is 15 residues long. V shed 5 bases and J shed 4 bases, with 17 bases lying between them. Germline-derived CDR1 and CDR2 are SGHAT and FQNNGV. This CDR3 reads CASSARAQGRETQYF. The CDR3 DNA reads as TGTGCCAGCAGCGCCAGAGCCCAGGGTCGAGAGACCCAGTACTTC.

The CDR3 loop reads CASSLGVDEQYF. In DNA, the CDR3 is TGTGCCAGCAGCTTAGGGGTTGACGAGCAGTACTTC. This chain uses TRBV5-6 with TRBJ2-7; tentative D call: TRBD1 (5 bases). Trimming removed 2 bases from V and 5 bases from J, with 8 bases in between. Germline V gene data show CDR1 as SGHDT and CDR2 as YYEEEE. CDR3 size: 12 residues.

This clone showed up just a few times. This chain uses TRBV15 with TRBJ1-4; D uncertain. CDR3 length: 12 residues. Trimming cost V 3 bases and J 11 bases, with 10 bases left between them. Germline V lookup: CDR1 LNHNV, CDR2 YYDKDF (reference sequence). The CDR3 is CATSSSGLKLFF. The CDR3 nucleotides are TGTGCCACCAGCAGTAGCGGACTGAAACTGTTTTTT.

J is TRBJ2-2 and V is TRBV5-8; D possibly matches TRBD1 or TRBD2 (5 bases each). V lost 4 bases and J lost 0, with 10 bases in between. The CDR3 loop spans 15 amino acids. Germline values: CDR1 SGHTS, CDR2 YDEGEE. CDR3 region: CASSHGDPNTGELFF. CDR3 nucleotides: TGTGCCAGCAGCCACGGGGACCCGAACACCGGGGAGCTGTTTTTT.

This sequence joins TRBV7-2 and TRBJ1-1; perhaps TRBD1 as D (6 bases). The CDR3 covers 11 residues. CDR1 is SGHTA, CDR2 FQGNSA, per germline. V was pared by 9 bases and J by 5 bases, with 10 bases between. CDR3 residues: CASGGRTEAFF. Here the CDR3 DNA reads TGTGCCAGTGGGGGGCGGACTGAAGCTTTCTTT.

J is TRBJ2-7 and V is TRBV4-2; the D gene is possibly TRBD2 (5 bases). The CDR3 consists of 14 residues. Per the germline V gene, CDR1 is LGHNA and CDR2 is YNFKEQ. V lost 8 bases and J 2 bases, leaving 16 bases between the germline ends. CDR3 in amino acids: CASSLRVTTYEQYF. CDR3 bases: TGTGCCAGCTCCCTGCGGGTTACCACCTACGAGCAGTACTTC.

The chain uses TRBV4-1 and TRBJ2-7, with D possibly TRBD2 on 7 matching bases. The CDR3 totals 16 residues. Germline V CDR1 and CDR2: MGHRA, YSYEKL. The ends were cut back, 3 bases at V and 4 bases at J, with 19 bases in the middle. CDR3 residues: CASSQPLGGGRYEQYF. CDR3 in DNA: TGCGCCAGCAGCCAGCCCCTAGGGGGAGGGAGGTACGAGCAGTACTTC.

This clone was detected once. V usage is TRBV7-9 and J usage is TRBJ1-2; unclear D gene. V was pared by 1 base and J by 3 bases, with 6 bases between. This CDR3 comprises 13 residues. CDR1 is SEHNR, CDR2 FQNEAQ, per germline (reference sequence). In DNA form, the CDR3 reads TGTGCCAGCAGCTTAGGGCAGGACTATGGCTACACCTTC. It specifies CASSLGQDYGYTF.

The rearrangement links TRBV10-2 to TRBJ1-3; D not certain. Germline V gives CDR1 WSHSY, CDR2 SAAADI. Between the trimmed V and J ends, which lost 0 bases and 2 bases, there was a span of 5 bases. This CDR3 region has 14 residues. The CDR3 sequence is CASSESRTGNTIYF. CDR3 DNA sequence: TGCGCCAGCAGTGAGTCCCGAACTGGAAACACCATATATTTT.

Points on this clone: Other DNA sequences of this sample code for an identical CDR3. This chain uses TRBV7-6 with TRBJ2-5; D possibly corresponds to TRBD2 (5 bases). Trimming pared 1 base from V and 5 bases from J, leaving 11 bases between. There are 14 residues in the CDR3. Germline V gives CDR1 SGHVS, CDR2 FNYEAQ. The chain's CDR3 is CASSLGPSRETQYF. The CDR3 DNA sequence: TGTGCCAGCAGCTTAGGGCCTAGCCGGGAGACCCAGTACTTC.

This chain joins TRBV4-1 and TRBJ2-3, with TRBD2 identical over 13 bases. With 4 bases clipped from V and 2 bases from J, the junction kept 9 bases outside the gene matches. CDR1 MGHRA and CDR2 YSYEKL come from the germline V gene. This CDR3 comprises 18 residues. CDR3: CASSPQLAGGPVTDTQYF. CDR3 bases: TGCGCCAGCAGCCCGCAACTAGCGGGAGGGCCCGTCACAGATACGCAGTATTTT.

The CDR3 sequence: CASRLTGLEKTDTQYF. CDR3 bases: TGCGCCAGCAGGCTCACGGGACTCGAAAAGACAGATACGCAGTATTTT. The V gene is TRBV5-1, the J gene TRBJ2-3, with a weak D call TRBD2 (6 bases). The CDR3 is 16 residues long. Germline CDR1 and CDR2: SGHRS and YFSETQ. V lost 5 bases, J lost 3 bases, and 19 bases lay in between.

V and J are TRBV30 and TRBJ2-1; D is undetermined. Per the germline V gene, CDR1 is GTSNPN and CDR2 is SVGIG (reference sequence). The V and J ends lost 0 bases and 8 bases respectively, with 8 bases between them. There are 12 residues in the CDR3. The CDR3 loop is CAWSVSGYEQFF. CDR3 sequence (DNA): TGTGCCTGGAGTGTATCTGGCTATGAGCAGTTCTTC. Looking up the rest from reference TRBV30 and TRBJ2-1 gives the full variable domain: SQTIHQWPATLVQPVGSPLSLECTVEGTSNPNLYWYRQAAGRGLQLLFYSVGIGQISSEVPQNLSASRPQDRQFILSSKKLLLSDSGFYLCAWSVSGYEQFFGPGTRLTVL.